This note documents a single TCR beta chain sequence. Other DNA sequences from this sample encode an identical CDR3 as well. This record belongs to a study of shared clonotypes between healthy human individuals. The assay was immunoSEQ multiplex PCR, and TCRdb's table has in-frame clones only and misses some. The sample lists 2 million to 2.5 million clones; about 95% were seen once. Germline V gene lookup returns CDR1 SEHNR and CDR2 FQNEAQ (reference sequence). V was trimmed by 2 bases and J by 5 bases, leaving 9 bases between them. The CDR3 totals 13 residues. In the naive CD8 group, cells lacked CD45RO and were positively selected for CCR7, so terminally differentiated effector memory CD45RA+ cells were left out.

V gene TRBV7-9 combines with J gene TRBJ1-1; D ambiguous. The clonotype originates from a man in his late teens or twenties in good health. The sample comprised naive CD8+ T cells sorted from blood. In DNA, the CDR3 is TGTGCCAGCAGCTTATCGGGAGATACTGAAGCTTTCTTT. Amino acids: CASSLSGDTEAFF.